This T cell receptor (beta chain) was profiled in a study of beta chain features in type 1 diabetes. As to this clone: As yet, its antigen is unknown.

As every portion of the isolated RNA was reverse transcribed, the sequencing read expressed TCRB transcripts. TCRdb's table, derived via immunoSEQ multiplex PCR, lists solely in-frame clones and lacks some. The repertoire has under 250,000 clones, about 15% of them found once; the top ten carry roughly 0.019%. Study-level points and caveats: In the patient group, naive, central memory and Treg TCRB repertoires seemed more alike than in the healthy donor group. TCRB CDR3s from Type 1 diabetes patients were moderately but significantly shorter in all four CD4+ subsets. In type 1 diabetes patients, VDJ junctions had fewer insertions; deletions at these junctions were more frequent.

The junction had 11 bases not matched to a gene; V was cut back by 3 bases and J by 8 bases. CDR1 is SGHRS, CDR2 YFSETQ, per germline. This CDR3 contains 15 residues. This chain connects TRBV5-1 to TRBJ1-2; the match to TRBD1 covers 9 bases. The clonotype originates from a man aged 30 to 39 with type 1 diabetes. The sample consisted of naive CD4+ T cells from blood. The CDR3 loop reads CASSSYTGGAGGYTF. CDR3 coding DNA: TGCGCCAGCAGCTCTTATACAGGGGGCGCGGGCGGCTACACCTTC. Full variable domain (outside the CDR3, taken from reference TRBV5-1 and TRBJ1-2): KAGVTQTPRYLIKTRGQQVTLSCSPISGHRSVSWYQQTPGQGLQFLFEYFSETQRNKGNFPGRFSGRQFSNSRSEMNVSTLELGDSALYLCASSSYTGGAGGYTFGSGTRLTVV.